These 15 T cell receptor beta chains share one sample of origin, sequenced in a study of cytomegalovirus exposure and HLA in healthy donors. 60 Vbeta and 13 Jbeta primers were used in PCR. Here immunoSEQ multiplex PCR was the method, and the copy in TCRdb shows in-frame clones only, minus some. The sample shows about 160,000 clones, approximately 80% of them seen only once. Sequenced material: PBMCs. These receptors were taken from a man aged 30 to 39 in good health and CMV-seronegative.

The chain links TRBV30 to TRBJ1-1; D gene uncertain. Germline CDR1 and CDR2: GTSNPN and SVGIG (reference sequence). With 3 bases removed from V and 6 bases from J, the gap between germline ends came to 8 bases. The CDR3 consists of 11 residues. The CDR3 sequence: CAWRGRAEAFF. CDR3 DNA: TGTGCCTGGAGGGGGAGGGCTGAAGCTTTCTTT.

The CDR3 here is CASSEGGWHNEQYF. The CDR3 DNA reads TGTGCCAGCAGTGAGGGGGGGTGGCATAACGAGCAGTACTTC. V usage is TRBV6-5 and J usage is TRBJ2-7; D is possibly TRBD2 (7 bases). Trimming took off 5 bases at V and 5 bases at J, with 16 bases between the two ends. The germline CDR1 and CDR2 sequences are MNHEY and SVGAGI. The CDR3 covers 14 residues.

This chain uses TRBV6-1 with TRBJ2-5; TRBD2 matches 13 bases. The CDR3 totals 14 residues. Germline-derived CDR1 and CDR2 are MNHNS and SASEGT. The V segment lost 6 bases and the J segment 3 bases; nucleotides outside the gene matches: 1. The CDR3 is CASRTSGGKETQYF. The CDR3 DNA sequence: TGTGCCAGCAGGACTAGCGGGGGGAAAGAGACCCAGTACTTC.

V and J are TRBV19 and TRBJ2-3; 9 bases are a match to TRBD1. V dropped 6 bases and J dropped 0; count of bases not matched to a gene: 1. The CDR3 has 14 residues. CDR1 is LNHDA, CDR2 SQIVND, per germline (reference sequence). For the CDR3, the DNA is TGTGCCAGTAGGACAGGGGGTAGCACAGATACGCAGTATTTT. Translated: CASRTGGSTDTQYF.

The chain carries TRBV7-6 and TRBJ2-3, with TRBD1 identical over 8 bases. Germline CDR1 reads SGHVS; CDR2 reads FNYEAQ. V was clipped by 3 bases and J by 4 bases; unmatched bases: 3. The CDR3 sequence is 14 residues long. CDR3 nucleotide sequence: TGTGCCAGCAGCTTGACAGGGGTTCCAGATACGCAGTATTTT. Protein: CASSLTGVPDTQYF.

Comments on this clone: Relative to the germline gene, one junction end is altered; a read error may explain this. The chain has TRBV7-7 and TRBJ2-7; 8 bases align to TRBD2. The CDR3 runs 16 residues. The germline gives CDR1 SSHAT, CDR2 FNYEAQ (reference sequence). This CDR3 reads CASSPTPGLGSYEQYF. The CDR3 nucleotides read TGTGCTAGCAGCCCGACTCCGGGACTAGGTTCCTACGAGCAGTACTTC.

This clone was observed a handful of times. The V gene is TRBV5-1, the J gene TRBJ1-3, with D maybe TRBD1 (5 bases). Germline CDR1 reads SGHRS; CDR2 reads YFSETQ. CDR3 length: 16 amino acids. The V gene lost 4 bases and the J gene lost 2 bases, with 16 bases spanning the gap. The CDR3 DNA follows: TGCGCCAGCAGCCCCGGCCCAGGGTATCCTGGAAACACCATATATTTT. Its protein product is CASSPGPGYPGNTIYF.

This clone came up once. The V gene is TRBV9, the J gene TRBJ1-5; no clear D. Germline V CDR1 and CDR2: SGDLS, YYNGEE. With 0 bases removed from V and 0 bases from J, the gap between germline ends came to 7 bases. This CDR3 spans 15 amino acids. The CDR3 sequence is CASSVGHNSNQPQHF. CDR3 nucleotides: TGTGCCAGCAGCGTAGGACACAATAGCAATCAGCCCCAGCATTTT.

The V gene is TRBV10-3, the J gene TRBJ2-7; the match to TRBD1 covers 8 bases. The CDR3 has 15 amino acids. V was clipped by 0 bases and J by 2 bases; unmatched bases: 3. Germline V gene sequence: CDR1 ENHRY, CDR2 SYGVKD. The CDR3 DNA sequence: TGTGCCATCAGTGAGTCGGCAGGGGGCACCTACGAGCAGTACTTC. As protein: CAISESAGGTYEQYF.

The chain combines TRBV13 with TRBJ1-5; TRBD1 aligns across 7 bases. The CDR3 consists of 16 residues. Germline assignment: CDR1 PRHDT and CDR2 FYEKMQ (reference sequence). The V gene end was trimmed by 0 bases and the J gene end by 4 bases; junction bases not matched to a gene: 6. The CDR3 loop is CASSLGLRDRNQPQHF. DNA for the CDR3: TGTGCCAGCAGCTTAGGCCTGCGGGACAGAAATCAGCCCCAGCATTTT.

The chain joins TRBV27 to TRBJ2-1; 9 bases are shared with TRBD2. CDR1 is MNHEY, CDR2 SMNVEV, per germline (reference sequence). The CDR3 totals 16 residues. V lost 4 bases, J lost 9 bases, and 13 bases stayed unmatched. CDR3 DNA sequence: TGTGCCAGCAGTTCCTCGGGGGAGCGGGGGGCCGCTGAGCAGTTCTTC. Its translation: CASSSSGERGAAEQFF.

This clone was counted a few times. This rearrangement joins TRBV6-1 to TRBJ2-7; a weak D match, TRBD2 (5 bases). The V gene lost 11 bases and the J gene lost 5 bases, with 19 bases spanning the gap. CDR1 is MNHNS and CDR2 is SASEGT in the germline V gene. CDR3 size: 13 residues. The CDR3: CAVGREIPHEQYF. CDR3 sequence (DNA): TGTGCCGTCGGAAGGGAGATTCCCCACGAGCAGTACTTC.

The chain recombines TRBV19 with TRBJ1-2; D remains ambiguous. This CDR3 is 14 amino acids long. V shed 5 bases and J shed 5 bases, with 15 bases lying between them. CDR1 LNHDA and CDR2 SQIVND come from the germline V gene (reference sequence). Here the CDR3 reads CASSPLSGKYGYTF. The CDR3, as DNA: TGTGCCAGTAGTCCCCTTTCGGGGAAGTATGGCTACACCTTC.

This chain joins TRBV28 and TRBJ2-7, with TRBD2 as a possible D gene (7 bases). Germline V CDR1 and CDR2: MDHEN, SYDVKM. V was shortened by 6 bases and J by 1 base, with 25 bases between the two germline ends. The length of the CDR3 is 18 residues. The CDR3 region has the DNA TGTGCCAGCAGCCTCGGGGGCGGCGGGAGTCTGTGGTCCTACGAGCAGTACTTC. Translated, it gives CASSLGGGGSLWSYEQYF.

There are a few counts of this clone. The chain joins TRBV9 to TRBJ1-5; maybe TRBD1 (6 bases). This CDR3 region has 14 residues. Germline CDR1 SGDLS, CDR2 YYNGEE. Trimming removed 0 bases from V and 7 bases from J, with 11 bases in between. CDR3 DNA: TGTGCCAGCAGCGTAGATTCAGGGGAACAGCCCCAGCATTTT. Translating it yields CASSVDSGEQPQHF.